Listed here is a single T cell receptor (beta chain). What it recognizes is unknown. Nominal health characterized the donors when sampled, though unrecorded immune exposures were likely. The record originates from a study of cytomegalovirus exposure and HLA in healthy donors. Researchers ran the PCR with 60 Vbeta and 13 Jbeta primers. Sequencing used immunoSEQ multiplex PCR; TCRdb keeps in-frame clones, though not all of them. The table shows 110,000 or so clones, with 82% occurring only once. Regarding the study as a whole: Likely technical artifact: a cluster of highly shared sequence variants. The study had only CMV serostatus as immune exposure information.

Germline V gene sequence: CDR1 SGDLS, CDR2 YYNGEE. This CDR3 has 17 residues. V shed 4 bases, J shed 0 bases, and the junction held 9 bases outside the gene matches. Sequenced input: PBMCs. The receptor comes from a woman in her late teens or twenties in good health and CMV-seronegative. The chain employs TRBV9 and TRBJ1-4; 7 nucleotides agree with TRBD1. This CDR3 is CASSLRDSYATNEKLFF. CDR3 DNA: TGTGCCAGCAGCCTCCGGGACAGCTACGCAACTAATGAAAAACTGTTTTTT.